The entry below describes one T cell receptor beta chain. It was by 5' RACE with UMI labels that the TRB cDNA libraries were prepared. TCRdb processed the 5' RACE reads again and assigns one entry to each CDR3 protein, with no DNA. Its table records 43,000 or so distinct CDR3 sequences. The length of the CDR3 is 15 residues. In germline, CDR1 is MGHRA, CDR2 YSYEKL. These data belong to a study of CXCR3-negative and CXCR3-positive naive CD8 T cells. This clonotype was sampled from a human donor in good health. Some clones in this sample may be carry-over from other donors' samples. Specimen: naive CXCR3- CD8+ T cells from blood. As to subset: CD45RO-CCR7+CD27+CD95- naive CD8+ T cells lacking CXCR3 (TNR3-). The J gene is TRBJ2-4, the V gene TRBV4-1; the D call of TRBD2 rests on TCRdb alone, since no DNA is present to check it. CDR3 amino acids: CASSRLGLEENIQYF.